The 26 T cell receptor beta chains given below trace back to one sample, sequenced in a study of CD8 T cells in Susac syndrome (dated by TCRdb to the late 2010s). The library was made by the immunoSEQ multiplex PCR assay. RNA was extracted with the RNeasy kit and roughly 0.45 to 1 ug was reverse transcribed using random hexamers. The raw public data were reprocessed by TCRdb itself: fastp quality trimming at Q25, MiXCR clonotype calling, in-frame beta chains only. One record per CDR3 amino acid sequence lists the most common genes and DNA. This sample holds 150,000 to 200,000 distinct CDR3 sequences; about 94% were observed only once. Approximately 0.14% of the sample is held by the ten biggest clonotypes. The sample was CD4+ T cells from PBMCs. These receptors were collected from a human donor in good health.

This clonotype was seen a single time. The rearrangement links TRBV29-1 to TRBJ1-1, with a tentative D call TRBD1 (5 bases). The CDR3 extends over 14 amino acids. The germline V and J ends were trimmed by 6 bases and 1 base, with 15 bases remaining between them. Per the germline V gene, CDR1 is SQVTM and CDR2 is ANQGSEA. The DNA of the CDR3 is TGCAGCGTCACTACCTGGGGCGGGAACACTGAAGCTTTCTTT. Translated, it gives CSVTTWGGNTEAFF.

V gene TRBV7-2 combines with J gene TRBJ1-6; 7 bases line up with TRBD1. CDR3 length equals 18 residues. Trimming at V came to 4 bases and at J to 0 bases, leaving 9 bases not matched to a gene. Germline lookup yields CDR1 SGHTA and CDR2 FQGNSA. CDR3 DNA sequence: TGTGCCAGCAGCTCAGCGGCAAGGGGGCTCTCCTATAATTCACCCCTCCACTTT. Its translation: CASSSAARGLSYNSPLHF.

This clonotype was recorded once. V and J are TRBV7-2 and TRBJ2-7; 8 bases match TRBD2. After removal of 2 bases from V and 12 bases from J, the junction contained 12 bases not matched to a gene. This CDR3 spans 14 amino acids. From germline, CDR1 is SGHTA and CDR2 FQGNSA. This CDR3 reads CASSLSSSGTSPYF. The CDR3 coding sequence is TGTGCCAGCAGCTTATCAAGCTCCGGGACTAGTCCGTACTTC.

This chain connects TRBV2 to TRBJ1-1, with TRBD1 as a possible D gene (5 bases). Germline CDR1 and CDR2: SNHLY and FYNNEI. The CDR3 runs 12 residues. V was pared by 6 bases and J by 11 bases, with 16 bases between. The CDR3 sequence is CASRGPGSSAFF. In DNA form, the CDR3 reads TGTGCCAGCAGGGGGCCCGGGTCGTCGGCTTTCTTT.

V and J are TRBV6-5 and TRBJ1-2; D unresolved. This CDR3 spans 13 amino acids. Germline CDR1 is MNHEY and CDR2 is SVGAGI. The V and J ends lost 5 bases and 4 bases respectively, with 11 bases between them. DNA of the CDR3: TGTGCCAGCAGTCTTCGGATTGGCTATGGCTACACCTTC. Translating it yields CASSLRIGYGYTF.

J is TRBJ2-7 and V is TRBV5-8; weak D call: TRBD2 (6 bases). Germline V gene data show CDR1 as SGHTS and CDR2 as YDEGEE. The CDR3 extends over 14 amino acids. Trimming pared 0 bases from V and 0 bases from J, leaving 7 bases between. CDR3 DNA sequence: TGTGCCAGCAGCTTGGGCGGGACCTCCTACGAGCAGTACTTC. Protein: CASSLGGTSYEQYF.

V gene TRBV10-3 combines with J gene TRBJ2-3; a possible D gene is TRBD2 (6 bases). V lost 6 bases to trimming and J lost 1 base, with 23 bases between them. Germline V gives CDR1 ENHRY, CDR2 SYGVKD. The CDR3 spans 18 residues. CDR3 sequence reads: CAIRRGTERSRGTDTQYF. The CDR3 DNA follows: TGTGCCATCAGACGCGGGACGGAGCGCTCAAGGGGCACAGATACGCAGTATTTT.

This chain uses TRBV5-4 with TRBJ2-5; D not resolved. V was cut by 2 bases and J by 5 bases, with 13 bases left in between. This CDR3 is built from 14 residues. The germline CDR1 and CDR2 sequences are SGHNT and YYREEE (reference sequence). In nucleotides, the CDR3 is TGTGCCAGCAGCTTAGACGCCCTGGCTGAGACCCAGTACTTC. It encodes CASSLDALAETQYF.

The rearrangement joins TRBV14 to TRBJ1-3; D call uncertain. The CDR3 runs 13 residues. Germline V gene data show CDR1 as SGHDN and CDR2 as FVKESK. The V gene lost 0 bases and the J gene lost 7 bases, with 7 bases spanning the gap. The CDR3 loop is CASSQDWGNTIYF. Written as DNA, the CDR3 is TGTGCCAGCAGCCAAGATTGGGGTAACACCATATATTTT.

The rearrangement links TRBV29-1 to TRBJ2-7; the match to TRBD1 covers 9 bases. The length of the CDR3 is 13 residues. Per germline, CDR1 SQVTM and CDR2 ANQGSEA. The J segment lost 3 bases and the V segment lost 6 bases, leaving 6 bases of the junction unmatched. The CDR3 nucleotides are TGCAGCGTGGGGAAGGGACAGGGCTACGAGCAGTACTTC. Its translation: CSVGKGQGYEQYF.

This rearrangement joins TRBV20-1 to TRBJ2-4, with 7 nucleotides matching TRBD2. Looked up from germline, CDR1 is DFQATT and CDR2 is SNEGSKA (reference sequence). Trimming cost V 4 bases and J 1 base; bases outside gene matches: 13. The CDR3 totals 17 residues. CDR3 in amino acids: CSAMGPLGGVAKNIQYF. DNA of the CDR3: TGCAGTGCTATGGGACCTCTGGGGGGGGTTGCCAAAAACATTCAGTACTTC.

The chain carries TRBV11-2 and TRBJ2-5; weak D call: TRBD1 (5 bases). CDR3 length: 14 residues. With 2 bases removed from V and 4 bases from J, the gap between germline ends came to 11 bases. Germline V gene lookup returns CDR1 SGHAT and CDR2 FQNNGV. The CDR3 loop reads CASSLPQGRETQYF. The CDR3 nucleotides read TGTGCCAGCAGCTTACCCCAGGGCAGAGAGACCCAGTACTTC.

This clonotype was detected once. The chain employs TRBV6-2 or TRBV6-3 and TRBJ1-5; TRBD1 agrees at 7 bases. Per germline, CDR1 MNHEY and CDR2 SVGEGT. This CDR3 spans 16 amino acids. Germline trimming cut 1 base from V and 4 bases from J; bases unmatched to any gene: 7. The CDR3 loop reads CASSYLGGGANQPQHF. The CDR3 bases are TGTGCCAGCAGTTACTTGGGAGGGGGCGCGAATCAGCCCCAGCATTTT.

V is TRBV3-1 and J is TRBJ2-7; D call uncertain. This CDR3 is 14 amino acids long. Germline-derived CDR1 and CDR2 are LGHDT and YNNKEL (reference sequence). V shed 1 base and J shed 0 bases, with 7 bases lying between them. The CDR3 region is CASSQVVSSYEQYF. CDR3 sequence (DNA): TGTGCCAGCAGCCAAGTGGTCAGCTCCTACGAGCAGTACTTC.

V is TRBV7-3 and J is TRBJ1-2, with TRBD1 as a possible D gene (5 bases). V lost 1 base and J lost 11, with 14 bases in between. The CDR3 consists of 13 residues. Germline loops: CDR1 SGHTA, CDR2 FQGTGA. CDR3 DNA sequence: TGTGCCAGCAGCTTAAATATGGGGGAGAGATACACCTTC. Its protein product is CASSLNMGERYTF.

The CDR3 loop is CASSQEGPGQANTGELFF. The CDR3, as DNA: TGCGCCAGCAGCCAAGAAGGTCCGGGGCAGGCTAACACCGGGGAGCTGTTTTTT. This chain joins TRBV4-1 and TRBJ2-2; perhaps D is TRBD1 or TRBD2 (5 bases each). Germline CDR1 reads MGHRA; CDR2 reads YSYEKL. Trimming cost V 0 bases and J 2 bases, with 16 bases left between them. The CDR3 loop spans 18 amino acids.

The chain links TRBV5-1 to TRBJ2-5; 8 bases align to TRBD1. Per germline, CDR1 SGHRS and CDR2 YFSETQ. The trim removed 3 bases at V and 6 bases at J, leaving 4 bases unmatched. The length of the CDR3 is 13 residues. The CDR3 here is CASSSGQGKTQYF. CDR3 bases: TGCGCCAGCAGCTCCGGACAGGGAAAGACCCAGTACTTC. The whole variable domain, filled in from reference TRBV5-1 and TRBJ2-5, reads KAGVTQTPRYLIKTRGQQVTLSCSPISGHRSVSWYQQTPGQGLQFLFEYFSETQRNKGNFPGRFSGRQFSNSRSEMNVSTLELGDSALYLCASSSGQGKTQYFGPGTRLLVL.

This clonotype was seen a handful of times. The chain couples TRBV18 to TRBJ1-2; TRBD1 might be the D (5 bases). Germline CDR1 and CDR2: KGHSH and LQKENI. The ends were cut back, 2 bases at V and 2 bases at J, with 9 bases in the middle. This CDR3 is 14 amino acids long. Here the CDR3 reads CASSPTGANYGYTF. In DNA, the CDR3 is TGTGCCAGCTCACCAACCGGGGCCAACTATGGCTACACCTTC.

The gene calls are TRBV6-5 and TRBJ2-5, with D maybe TRBD1 (6 bases). V lost 0 bases to trimming and J lost 10 bases, with 18 bases between them. In germline, CDR1 is MNHEY, CDR2 SVGAGI. CDR3 length: 15 amino acids. In nucleotides, the CDR3 is TGTGCCAGCAGTTACTCGAAAGAGGCTAGCAGGGGCCAGTACTTC. Residues: CASSYSKEASRGQYF.

The chain uses TRBV12-3 or TRBV12-4 and TRBJ2-7; 7 positions agree with TRBD1. V was pared by 5 bases and J by 2 bases, with 3 bases of the junction left unmatched. The CDR3 is 13 residues long. CDR3 amino acids: CASSHGTAYEQYF. CDR3 sequence (DNA): TGTGCCAGCAGTCACGGGACAGCCTACGAGCAGTACTTC.

This sequence joins TRBV12-3 or TRBV12-4 and TRBJ2-7; perhaps TRBD1 as D (5 bases). Trimming removed 0 bases at V and 4 bases at J, with 10 bases between. This CDR3 contains 14 residues. The CDR3 loop is CASSLAQGGYEQYF. DNA of the CDR3: TGTGCCAGCAGTTTAGCCCAGGGTGGGTACGAGCAGTACTTC.

The chain joins TRBV9 to TRBJ2-2; possibly TRBD1 for D (6 bases). CDR1 and CDR2 from the germline V gene are SGDLS and YYNGEE. This CDR3 contains 18 residues. Trimming shortened V by 0 bases and J by 2 bases, and 17 bases separated the two germline ends. CDR3 protein: CASSVAPMTGQNTGELFF. The CDR3 DNA reads TGTGCCAGCAGCGTAGCCCCCATGACAGGCCAAAACACCGGGGAGCTGTTTTTT.

The rearrangement uses TRBV30 and TRBJ1-3, with D maybe TRBD1 (6 bases). Trimming pared 1 base from V and 4 bases from J, leaving 8 bases between. CDR3 length: 13 residues. Germline assignment: CDR1 GTSNPN and CDR2 SVGIG (reference sequence). The CDR3 spells CAWSGQAGNTIYF. For the CDR3, the DNA is TGTGCCTGGAGTGGACAGGCGGGAAACACCATATATTTT.

This clonotype was detected a few times. The chain recombines TRBV19 with TRBJ1-5; TRBD1 might be the D (6 bases). The CDR3 is made up of 16 amino acids. Looked up from germline, CDR1 is LNHDA and CDR2 is SQIVND (reference sequence). The germline V and J ends were trimmed by 3 bases and 3 bases, with 15 bases remaining between them. In DNA, the CDR3 is TGTGCCAGTAGTATGGACAGTAAGGGGCTCAATCAGCCCCAGCATTTT. Protein sequence: CASSMDSKGLNQPQHF.

The V call is TRBV28, the J call TRBJ2-3, with D hard to call. The V gene's germline CDR1 is MDHEN and CDR2 SYDVKM. V gave up 6 bases and J gave up 6 bases, with 10 bases separating them. The CDR3 extends over 12 amino acids. CDR3 amino acids: CASSTATDTQYF. For the CDR3, the DNA is TGTGCCAGCAGCACAGCTACTGATACGCAGTATTTT. The whole variable domain, remainder taken from reference TRBV28 and TRBJ2-3, is DVKVTQSSRYLVKRTGEKVFLECVQDMDHENMFWYRQDPGLGLRLIYFSYDVKMKEKGDIPEGYSVSREKKERFSLILESASTNQTSMYLCASSTATDTQYFGPGTRLTVL.

The count of this clonotype is one. The genes are TRBV6-5 and TRBJ2-7, with a tentative D call TRBD1 (6 bases). V was pared by 6 bases and J by 2 bases, with 14 bases between. In germline, CDR1 is MNHEY, CDR2 SVGAGI. The CDR3 loop spans 14 amino acids. CDR3 DNA: TGTGCCAGCAGACTGGCAGGGGCCACCTACGAGCAGTACTTC. Translating gives CASRLAGATYEQYF.